Below, one T cell receptor (beta chain) is given with its context. Its antigen remains unidentified. The record originates from a study of cytomegalovirus exposure and HLA in healthy donors. This CDR3 region has 15 residues. The V end was cut by 4 bases, the J end by 0 bases, with 13 bases between. Germline V gene data show CDR1 as SGHRS and CDR2 as YFSETQ. 60 Vbeta and 13 Jbeta primers were used in PCR. Profiling relied on immunoSEQ multiplex PCR, and the TCRdb table lists in-frame clones only, not all of them. The repertoire holds about 150,000 clones, with roughly 77% as singletons. Study findings and constraints: According to the study, roughly 160 TCR beta chains were cytomegalovirus-associated. For most TCR sequences rarity was the rule, although some public TCRs occurred in many donors.

The chain joins TRBV5-1 to TRBJ1-1; a weak D match, TRBD1 (5 bases). The sequencing sample was made of PBMCs. The receptor was isolated from a human donor in good health. Here the CDR3 DNA reads TGCGCCAGCAGCCCCGATGGGGCGATGAACACTGAAGCTTTCTTT. Its protein product is CASSPDGAMNTEAFF.